What follows are 32 T cell receptor beta chains derived from one specimen sequenced in a study of early T cells in non-severe SARS-CoV-2 infection. Each CDR3 protein gets one entry after TCRdb re-called the 5' RACE reads with MiXCR. The sample lists just under 90,000 distinct CDR3 sequences; about an eighth were seen once. Sequenced sample: whole blood. The origin of the receptors is an adult who was a healthcare worker with PCR-confirmed SARS-CoV-2 infection or an uninfected control (not recorded which).

This chain uses TRBV7-8 with TRBJ2-2; TRBD2 matches at 7 bases. Germline lookup yields CDR1 SGHVS and CDR2 FQNEAQ. This CDR3 is 18 amino acids long. V gave up 0 bases and J gave up 4 bases; unmatched junction bases: 11. In DNA form, the CDR3 reads TGTGCCAGCAGCTTAGCCCCTTCGGCGGGAGTTTCCACCGGGGAGCTGTTTTTT. Amino acid sequence: CASSLAPSAGVSTGELFF.

The sample holds many counts of this clonotype. J is TRBJ1-5 and V is TRBV19; D perhaps matches TRBD1 (5 bases). This CDR3 is built from 14 residues. In germline, CDR1 is LNHDA, CDR2 SQIVND (reference sequence). The germline V and J ends were trimmed by 1 base and 2 bases, with 6 bases remaining between them. Here the CDR3 DNA reads TGTGCCAGTAGTATAGTCAGGGGCAATCAGCCCCAGCATTTT. Its translation: CASSIVRGNQPQHF. The entire variable domain, with the rest obtained from reference TRBV19 and TRBJ1-5, is as follows: DGGITQSPKYLFRKEGQNVTLSCEQNLNHDAMYWYRQDPGQGLRLIYYSQIVNDFQKGDIAEGYSVSREKKESFPLTVTSAQKNPTAFYLCASSIVRGNQPQHFGDGTRLSIL.

This clonotype was recorded a few times. This rearrangement joins TRBV5-1 to TRBJ2-1; D gene uncertain. Per the germline V gene, CDR1 is SGHRS and CDR2 is YFSETQ. V dropped 1 base and J dropped 4 bases, with 15 bases sitting between them. The CDR3 contains 16 residues. The CDR3 is CASSLSLIVTYNEQFF. CDR3 coding DNA: TGCGCCAGCAGCTTGTCCCTTATAGTGACATACAATGAGCAGTTCTTC.

This clonotype was recorded at least ten times. The chain combines TRBV4-2 with TRBJ2-7; 10 bases fit TRBD2. V dropped 0 bases and J dropped 1; count of bases not matched to a gene: 6. CDR3 length equals 17 residues. Germline CDR1 LGHNA, CDR2 YNFKEQ. CDR3 bases: TGTGCCAGCAGCCAAGATCGGAGCGGGAGGGTATCCTACGAGCAGTACTTC. Translated: CASSQDRSGRVSYEQYF.

The chain recombines TRBV12-3 or TRBV12-4 with TRBJ1-1; unclear D gene. V lost 2 bases and J 0 bases, leaving 7 bases between the germline ends. This CDR3 has 14 residues. The CDR3: CASSLNNLNTEAFF. The DNA for the CDR3 is TGTGCCAGCAGTTTAAACAACCTGAACACTGAAGCTTTCTTT.

This chain connects TRBV30 to TRBJ1-2; no firm D call. CDR1 and CDR2 from the germline V gene are GTSNPN and SVGIG (reference sequence). V dropped 2 bases and J dropped 4 bases, with 8 bases sitting between them. This CDR3 is built from 12 residues. CDR3 sequence (DNA): TGTGCCTGGAGTATGGCCATCTATGGCTACACCTTC. Its translation: CAWSMAIYGYTF.

The chain couples TRBV7-8 to TRBJ1-1; D not resolved. Trimming removed 5 bases at V and 4 bases at J, with 17 bases between. Germline V gene lookup returns CDR1 SGHVS and CDR2 FQNEAQ. This CDR3 region has 15 residues. The CDR3 spells CASSELGSGSTEAFF. As DNA, the CDR3 is TGTGCCAGCAGCGAATTGGGGTCAGGATCCACTGAAGCTTTCTTT.

This clonotype has ten or more counts. The rearrangement uses TRBV29-1 and TRBJ1-1; 12 bases align to TRBD1. CDR1 is SQVTM, CDR2 ANQGSEA, per germline. The V and J ends lost 6 bases and 0 bases, in that order; junction bases with no gene match: 11. This CDR3 is built from 17 residues. The CDR3 sequence: CSVPKGDRGPMNTEAFF. CDR3 nucleotide sequence: TGCAGCGTCCCCAAGGGGGACAGGGGGCCCATGAACACTGAAGCTTTCTTT.

This clonotype was picked up a small number of times. This chain connects TRBV14 to TRBJ2-3; no clear D. The CDR3 extends over 12 amino acids. Germline CDR1 is SGHDN and CDR2 is FVKESK. Trimming shortened V by 4 bases and J by 2 bases, and 4 bases separated the two germline ends. The chain's CDR3 is CASSPITDTQYF. The DNA of the CDR3 is TGTGCCAGCAGCCCAATCACAGATACGCAGTATTTT.

This clonotype has just a few counts. The chain is built from TRBV10-1 and TRBJ2-5, with D possibly TRBD2 on 6 matching bases. The germline CDR1 and CDR2 sequences are WNHNN and SYGVQD (reference sequence). There are 16 residues in the CDR3. Trimming took 0 bases from V and 5 from J, leaving 16 bases between them. The CDR3 DNA is TGCGCCAGCAGTGAGTCCGGCGGGGCTGAGAGGGAGACCCAGTACTTC. This codes for CASSESGGAERETQYF.

This clonotype turned up a few times. The V and J genes are TRBV20-1 and TRBJ2-1; either TRBD1 or TRBD2 may fit D (6 bases each). This CDR3 has 16 residues. V shed 7 bases and J shed 4 bases, with 23 bases lying between them. The germline gives CDR1 DFQATT, CDR2 SNEGSKA (reference sequence). The CDR3 loop reads CSGADPGGGPYNEQFF. The CDR3 DNA reads as TGCAGTGGCGCGGACCCTGGAGGGGGACCTTACAATGAGCAGTTCTTC.

The rearrangement joins TRBV5-4 to TRBJ1-5; the D is unclear. Germline V gives CDR1 SGHNT, CDR2 YYREEE (reference sequence). The CDR3 extends over 14 amino acids. V dropped 4 bases and J dropped 8 bases, with 16 bases sitting between them. The CDR3 DNA reads TGTGCCAGCAGCCGGTCGGGGTACATGGAGCCCCAGCATTTT. Translation gives CASSRSGYMEPQHF.

The chain joins TRBV6-1 to TRBJ2-7; a possible D gene is TRBD2 (6 bases). The CDR3 length is 14 residues. Trimming stripped 3 bases from V and 5 bases from J, with 14 bases between. Germline V gives CDR1 MNHNS, CDR2 SASEGT. CDR3 sequence (DNA): TGTGCCAGCAGTGAGCGGGGCAATTGGGACGAGCAGTACTTC. It specifies CASSERGNWDEQYF.

This clonotype was counted ten times or more. The genes are TRBV10-1 and TRBJ1-3, with D uncertain. Trimming took 0 bases from V and 3 from J, leaving 6 bases between them. The CDR3 has 14 amino acids. Germline assignment: CDR1 WNHNN and CDR2 SYGVQD (reference sequence). The CDR3 DNA follows: TGCGCCAGCAGTGAGTCATCTTTTGGAAACACCATATATTTT. It translates to CASSESSFGNTIYF.

V gene TRBV28 combines with J gene TRBJ2-5; unclear D gene. CDR1 is MDHEN, CDR2 SYDVKM, per germline. V dropped 7 bases and J dropped 3 bases, with 12 bases sitting between them. This CDR3 spans 13 amino acids. CDR3 amino acids: CASMSPLEETQYF. In DNA, the CDR3 is TGTGCCAGCATGTCCCCCTTGGAAGAGACCCAGTACTTC.

The chain carries TRBV20-1 and TRBJ2-3; 9 bases align to TRBD2. Germline V CDR1 and CDR2: DFQATT, SNEGSKA (reference sequence). CDR3 size: 14 residues. V trimming: 8 bases; J trimming: 3 bases; junction bases outside the gene matches: 9. This CDR3 reads CSMSRLAATDTQYF. As DNA, the CDR3 is TGCAGTATGTCCCGACTAGCGGCAACAGATACGCAGTATTTT.

This clonotype was detected only a few times. V is TRBV19 and J is TRBJ2-7; possibly TRBD2 for D (5 bases). Trimming cost V 1 base and J 2 bases, with 12 bases left between them. The CDR3 has 15 amino acids. Germline V gene lookup returns CDR1 LNHDA and CDR2 SQIVND (reference sequence). The CDR3 sequence: CASSIGDGMAYEQYF. The CDR3 nucleotides read TGTGCCAGTAGTATAGGAGACGGGATGGCCTACGAGCAGTACTTC. The entire variable domain, with the rest obtained from reference TRBV19 and TRBJ2-7, is as follows: DGGITQSPKYLFRKEGQNVTLSCEQNLNHDAMYWYRQDPGQGLRLIYYSQIVNDFQKGDIAEGYSVSREKKESFPLTVTSAQKNPTAFYLCASSIGDGMAYEQYFGPGTRLTVT.

This clonotype was counted between two and nine times. As DNA, the CDR3 is TGTGCCACTCAGACTGTTGGCAATCAGCCCCAGCATTTT. Encoded protein: CATQTVGNQPQHF. The genes are TRBV6-1 and TRBJ1-5; D gene ambiguous. The CDR3 runs to 13 residues. CDR1 is MNHNS, CDR2 SASEGT, per germline. V lost 10 bases and J lost 2, with 12 bases in between.

This clonotype was observed a few times. The rearrangement joins TRBV12-3 or TRBV12-4 to TRBJ2-7; TRBD1 might be the D (5 bases). CDR3 length: 15 residues. V lost 5 bases and J lost 0, with 14 bases in between. The chain's CDR3 is CASSPLAGNSYEQYF. CDR3 nucleotide sequence: TGTGCCAGCAGTCCCCTGGCAGGGAACTCCTACGAGCAGTACTTC.

This chain joins TRBV28 and TRBJ2-2, with D maybe TRBD2 (8 bases). V was cut by 9 bases and J by 6 bases, with 26 bases left in between. The germline CDR1 and CDR2 sequences are MDHEN and SYDVKM. The CDR3 spans 17 residues. The CDR3 sequence: CASHQQGLAGLAGELFF. CDR3 nucleotides: TGTGCCAGTCACCAACAGGGGCTAGCGGGCCTCGCCGGGGAGCTGTTTTTT.

The V call is TRBV29-1, the J call TRBJ1-5, with TRBD1 identical over 10 bases. The V segment lost 5 bases and the J segment 2 bases; nucleotides outside the gene matches: 6. The CDR3 has 15 amino acids. Germline lookup yields CDR1 SQVTM and CDR2 ANQGSEA. The CDR3: CSVLTGTGGNQPQHF. The CDR3 coding sequence is TGCAGCGTTCTCACCGGGACAGGGGGCAATCAGCCCCAGCATTTT.

V is TRBV27 and J is TRBJ2-3, with 10 bases aligning to TRBD1. The CDR3 covers 14 residues. Germline V gene lookup returns CDR1 MNHEY and CDR2 SMNVEV (reference sequence). With 8 bases clipped from V and 5 bases from J, the junction kept 7 bases outside the gene matches. CDR3 protein: CASSGDRGLDTQYF. CDR3 bases: TGTGCCAGCTCTGGGGACAGGGGATTAGATACGCAGTATTTT.

The J gene is TRBJ2-7, the V gene TRBV7-9; tentative D call: TRBD2 (5 bases). Germline lookup yields CDR1 SEHNR and CDR2 FQNEAQ (reference sequence). Trimming cost V 5 bases and J 3 bases, with 23 bases left between them. The CDR3 contains 17 residues. CDR3 loop: CASSPRGSVGISYEQYF. Here the CDR3 DNA reads TGTGCCAGCAGCCCCCGAGGGAGTGTGGGGATTAGCTACGAGCAGTACTTC.

The chain couples TRBV10-3 to TRBJ1-1, with D perhaps matching TRBD1 (5 bases). The V end was cut by 6 bases, the J end by 3 bases, with 8 bases between. This CDR3 spans 12 amino acids. CDR1 and CDR2 (germline): ENHRY, SYGVKD. CDR3 residues: CAISGQDTEAFF. Written as DNA, the CDR3 is TGTGCCATCAGCGGACAAGACACTGAAGCTTTCTTT.

This chain uses TRBV15 with TRBJ2-7; TRBD1 might be the D (5 bases). This CDR3 is 15 amino acids long. Germline V gene sequence: CDR1 LNHNV, CDR2 YYDKDF (reference sequence). Trimming took 4 bases from V and 1 from J, leaving 14 bases between them. The CDR3 DNA follows: TGTGCCACCAGCACCCAGGGTAAGGTTTCCTACGAGCAGTACTTC. Translation gives CATSTQGKVSYEQYF.

This clonotype was counted a few times. The chain combines TRBV2 with TRBJ2-1, with 13 bases aligning to TRBD2. The CDR3 runs 16 residues. Germline V lookup: CDR1 SNHLY, CDR2 FYNNEI. The V gene end was trimmed by 4 bases and the J gene end by 3 bases; junction bases not matched to a gene: 3. CDR3 DNA sequence: TGTGCCAGCAGTGTACTAGCGGGAGGGCTCTACAATGAGCAGTTCTTC. This encodes CASSVLAGGLYNEQFF.

The V gene is TRBV20-1, the J gene TRBJ2-3; TRBD1 might be the D (5 bases). Germline V gene sequence: CDR1 DFQATT, CDR2 SNEGSKA (reference sequence). This CDR3 comprises 15 residues. Trimming removed 6 bases at V and 1 base at J, with 17 bases between. The CDR3 reads CSAKTWAQGTDTQYF. The DNA of the CDR3 is TGCAGTGCAAAAACGTGGGCACAGGGCACAGATACGCAGTATTTT.

This clonotype was seen more than once but under ten times. The chain couples TRBV28 to TRBJ2-7; 14 positions match TRBD2. The CDR3 spans 15 residues. V shed 6 bases and J 2 bases; nucleotides not matched to a gene: 3. The germline gives CDR1 MDHEN, CDR2 SYDVKM. The CDR3 nucleotides are TGTGCCAGCAGCCCGGGACTAGCGGGGGCCTACGAGCAGTACTTC. Protein sequence: CASSPGLAGAYEQYF.

The chain joins TRBV29-1 to TRBJ1-1; weak D call: TRBD1 (6 bases). CDR1 and CDR2 (germline): SQVTM, ANQGSEA. V lost 7 bases to trimming and J lost 4 bases, with 19 bases between them. This CDR3 has 14 residues. In DNA form, the CDR3 reads TGCAGCGCCGTCCCGCCCCTGACAGGCACTGAAGCTTTCTTT. Its protein is CSAVPPLTGTEAFF. Combining the CDR3 with reference TRBV29-1 and TRBJ1-1 gives the whole variable domain SAVISQKPSRDICQRGTSLTIQCQVDSQVTMMFWYRQQPGQSLTLIATANQGSEATYESGFVIDKFPISRPNLTFSTLTVSNMSPEDSSIYLCSAVPPLTGTEAFFGQGTRLTVV.

The rearrangement joins TRBV11-2 to TRBJ2-2, with TRBD2 identical over 10 bases. V lost 3 bases, J lost 6 bases, and 13 bases stayed unmatched. Germline V CDR1 and CDR2: SGHAT, FQNNGV. This CDR3 has 18 amino acids. CDR3 DNA sequence: TGTGCCAGCAGCTTCCGCCGGGGTCTAGCGGGAGTCCCCGGGGAGCTGTTTTTT. This sequence encodes CASSFRRGLAGVPGELFF.

The gene calls are TRBV28 and TRBJ1-1, with D uncertain. V was trimmed by 6 bases and J by 4 bases, leaving 9 bases between them. Germline V gives CDR1 MDHEN, CDR2 SYDVKM. The length of the CDR3 is 12 residues. For the CDR3, the DNA is TGTGCCAGCAGGGTACCGAGCACTGAAGCTTTCTTT. Translated: CASRVPSTEAFF.

The chain uses TRBV20-1 and TRBJ2-5; 10 bases agree with TRBD1. CDR3 length: 13 residues. Per germline, CDR1 DFQATT and CDR2 SNEGSKA (reference sequence). Trimming took 6 bases from V and 4 from J; bases not matched to a gene: 5. The CDR3 bases are TGCAGTGCCCGGGGACAGGGGATAGAGACCCAGTACTTC. Its protein product is CSARGQGIETQYF.